What follows describes a single T cell receptor (beta chain). The antigen remains unidentified. Within the sample, other DNA sequences also encode this same CDR3. A multiplex PCR was run with 60 Vbeta primers and 13 Jbeta primers. Here immunoSEQ multiplex PCR was the method, and the copy in TCRdb shows in-frame clones only, minus some. The repertoire consists of some 110,000 clones, with around 75% occurring once and the leading ten covering more than 0.7%. This sample stems from a study of cytomegalovirus exposure and HLA in healthy donors. Overall study results and limits: Rare TCR sequences predominated, though certain public TCRs were found in many donors. An analysis was carried out at a later point. It showed that HLA-associated TCR beta chains were more clonally expanded than equally common non-associated chains. Presence/absence analyses took donor sequencing depth as roughly uniform.

The germline V gene encodes CDR1 SQVTM and CDR2 ANQGSEA. The CDR3 spans 10 residues. The V gene lost 7 bases and the J gene lost 2 bases, with 5 bases spanning the gap. This clonotype was sampled from a young woman in good health and CMV-seronegative. This chain uses TRBV29-1 with TRBJ1-1; the D is unclear. Sequenced input: PBMCs. Written as DNA, the CDR3 is TGCAGCGCAACTAACACTGAAGCTTTCTTT. This translates into CSATNTEAFF.